These T cell receptor beta chains were read from a single sample in a study of siplizumab effects on memory and regulatory T cells. The table came from immunoSEQ multiplex PCR; TCRdb's copy has only in-frame clones and leaves some out. The top ten clones hold approximately 3.8% of a sample with tens of thousands of clones, 70% to 90% of them seen once. Sequenced: memory CD4+ T cells sorted from blood. These TCRs come from a human donor in good health. Each CDR3 is given with its conserved first and last residue. The D gene is left open where the match is weak. Size is stated for part of the rows, as once, few or many counts, or as a class when the clone is expanded.

cdr3_aa: CASLPATRREGELFF
cdr3_nt: TGCGCCAGCCTCCCCGCGACGCGTCGTGAAGGGGAGCTGTTTTTT
d_call: -
clone_size: -
j_call: TRBJ2-2
v_call: TRBV5-1

cdr3_aa: CARSLGGAFF
cdr3_nt: TGTGCCAGAAGCCTGGGCGGAGCTTTCTTT
d_call: -
clone_size: -
j_call: TRBJ1-1
v_call: TRBV7-5

cdr3_aa: CASSSNRGEQYF
cdr3_nt: TGTGCCAGCAGCTCCAACAGGGGCGAGCAGTACTTC
d_call: TRBD1
clone_size: -
j_call: TRBJ2-7
v_call: TRBV7-9

cdr3_aa: CASSSGEIDNEQFF
cdr3_nt: TGCGCCAGCAGCTCCGGGGAGATAGACAATGAGCAGTTCTTC
d_call: -
clone_size: once
j_call: TRBJ2-1
v_call: TRBV5-1

cdr3_aa: CASSSLTRSNEQFF
cdr3_nt: TGTGCCAGCAGCTCCCTTACTAGATCCAATGAGCAGTTCTTC
d_call: -
clone_size: -
j_call: TRBJ2-1
v_call: TRBV7-3

cdr3_aa: CASSQSMAGQAPYNEQFF
cdr3_nt: TGCGCCAGCAGTCAATCGATGGCGGGTCAAGCCCCATACAATGAGCAGTTCTTC
d_call: -
clone_size: -
j_call: TRBJ2-1
v_call: TRBV23-1

cdr3_aa: CASSLALDGLTGGYTF
cdr3_nt: TGCGCCAGCAGCTTGGCCCTGGACGGCCTAACGGGAGGCTACACCTTC
d_call: -
clone_size: -
j_call: TRBJ1-2
v_call: TRBV5-1

cdr3_aa: CASSEYPSREQFF
cdr3_nt: TGTGCCAGCAGTGAATATCCTAGCCGTGAGCAGTTCTTC
d_call: -
clone_size: -
j_call: TRBJ2-1
v_call: TRBV2

cdr3_aa: CASSQLAGELFF
cdr3_nt: TGTGCCAGCAGCCAACTTGCCGGGGAGCTGTTTTTT
d_call: -
clone_size: -
j_call: TRBJ2-2
v_call: TRBV11-3

cdr3_aa: CASSEALGGGGIIQPQHF
cdr3_nt: TGTGCCAGCAGTGAAGCGCTGGGAGGAGGGGGTATCATACAGCCCCAGCATTTT
d_call: -
clone_size: -
j_call: TRBJ1-5
v_call: TRBV6-1

cdr3_aa: CASSLDRGASGGGAKNIQYF
cdr3_nt: TGTGCCAGCAGTCTCGACAGGGGAGCGAGCGGGGGGGGAGCCAAAAACATTCAGTACTTC
d_call: TRBD2
clone_size: once
j_call: TRBJ2-4
v_call: TRBV27

cdr3_aa: CSAERGPQGTEAFF
cdr3_nt: TGCAGCGCTGAAAGGGGGCCCCAGGGTACTGAAGCTTTCTTT
d_call: TRBD1
clone_size: -
j_call: TRBJ1-1
v_call: TRBV29-1

cdr3_aa: CASSFNIDTQYF
cdr3_nt: TGTGCCAGCAGCTTCAACATAGATACGCAGTATTTT
d_call: -
clone_size: -
j_call: TRBJ2-3
v_call: TRBV5-4

cdr3_aa: CASRPDRELQETQYF
cdr3_nt: TGTGCCAGCAGGCCGGACAGGGAGTTACAAGAGACCCAGTACTTC
d_call: TRBD1
clone_size: -
j_call: TRBJ2-5
v_call: TRBV6-5

cdr3_aa: CASSSTSGKRYEQYF
cdr3_nt: TGCGCCAGCAGCTCAACTAGCGGGAAGCGCTACGAGCAGTACTTC
d_call: TRBD2
clone_size: -
j_call: TRBJ2-7
v_call: TRBV5-1

cdr3_aa: CASSYLSSGGRNEQFF
cdr3_nt: TGTGCCAGCAGTTACTTGTCTAGCGGGGGACGGAATGAGCAGTTCTTC
d_call: TRBD2
clone_size: -
j_call: TRBJ2-1
v_call: TRBV6-5

cdr3_aa: CASSDFTVPSGANVLTF
cdr3_nt: TGTGCCAGCAGTGACTTTACGGTACCCTCTGGGGCCAACGTCCTGACTTTC
d_call: -
clone_size: -
j_call: TRBJ2-6
v_call: TRBV2

cdr3_aa: CSANGPHEQYF
cdr3_nt: TGCAGTGCAAATGGACCCCACGAGCAGTACTTC
d_call: -
clone_size: -
j_call: TRBJ2-7
v_call: TRBV20-1

cdr3_aa: CASSENGNYGYTF
cdr3_nt: TGCGCCAGCAGTGAGAACGGCAACTATGGCTACACCTTC
d_call: -
clone_size: -
j_call: TRBJ1-2
v_call: TRBV10-1

cdr3_aa: CASSQIGANTGELFF
cdr3_nt: TGTGCCAGCTCCCAGATCGGAGCGAACACCGGGGAGCTGTTTTTT
d_call: -
clone_size: -
j_call: TRBJ2-2
v_call: TRBV18

cdr3_aa: CASSPRGNEETQYF
cdr3_nt: TGTGCCAGCAGCCCGCGGGGGAACGAGGAGACCCAGTACTTC
d_call: TRBD2
clone_size: once
j_call: TRBJ2-5
v_call: TRBV7-8

cdr3_aa: CASSLELNTEAFF
cdr3_nt: TGTGCCAGCAGCTTAGAATTGAACACTGAAGCTTTCTTT
d_call: -
clone_size: -
j_call: TRBJ1-1
v_call: TRBV7-3

cdr3_aa: CASSSGGMTNTGELFF
cdr3_nt: TGTGCCAGCAGCTCTGGGGGGATGACGAACACCGGGGAGCTGTTTTTT
d_call: -
clone_size: -
j_call: TRBJ2-2
v_call: TRBV7-8

cdr3_aa: CASSPTGYQPQHF
cdr3_nt: TGTGCCAGCAGTCCTACAGGGTATCAGCCCCAGCATTTT
d_call: -
clone_size: -
j_call: TRBJ1-5
v_call: TRBV7-9

cdr3_aa: CASGRDSNQPQHF
cdr3_nt: TGTGCTAGTGGAAGGGACAGCAATCAGCCCCAGCATTTT
d_call: -
clone_size: -
j_call: TRBJ1-5
v_call: TRBV12-5

cdr3_aa: CASSDGRTGAYEQYF
cdr3_nt: TGTGCCAGCAGTGACGGCCGGACAGGGGCCTACGAGCAGTACTTC
d_call: TRBD1
clone_size: once
j_call: TRBJ2-7
v_call: TRBV2

cdr3_aa: CASSEYEGPETQYF
cdr3_nt: TGTGCCAGCAGTGAATATGAAGGCCCAGAGACCCAGTACTTC
d_call: -
clone_size: -
j_call: TRBJ2-5
v_call: TRBV25-1

cdr3_aa: CASSLSGLEQFF
cdr3_nt: TGTGCCAGCAGCTTAAGCGGGCTTGAGCAGTTCTTC
d_call: -
clone_size: -
j_call: TRBJ2-1
v_call: TRBV7-3

cdr3_aa: CASSENTGAQPQHF
cdr3_nt: TGTGCCAGCAGTGAGAATACGGGGGCTCAGCCCCAGCATTTT
d_call: -
clone_size: -
j_call: TRBJ1-5
v_call: TRBV2

cdr3_aa: CASFSYRGGDGYTF
cdr3_nt: TGTGCCAGCTTTTCCTACAGGGGTGGAGATGGCTACACCTTC
d_call: TRBD1
clone_size: -
j_call: TRBJ1-2
v_call: TRBV5-8

cdr3_aa: CASSPPGGETQYF
cdr3_nt: TGTGCCAGCAGTCCTCCGGGGGGCGAGACCCAGTACTTC
d_call: -
clone_size: -
j_call: TRBJ2-5
v_call: TRBV6-6

cdr3_aa: CSVSAGARTGELFF
cdr3_nt: TGCAGCGTCTCAGCGGGAGCGCGGACCGGGGAGCTGTTTTTT
d_call: TRBD2
clone_size: -
j_call: TRBJ2-2
v_call: TRBV29-1

cdr3_aa: CASSQDLGSGAETQYF
cdr3_nt: TGCGCCAGCAGCCAAGATTTGGGGAGTGGGGCAGAGACCCAGTACTTC
d_call: -
clone_size: -
j_call: TRBJ2-5
v_call: TRBV4-1

cdr3_aa: CASSPLTSGIQETQYF
cdr3_nt: TGTGCCAGTAGTCCTCTGACTAGCGGGATCCAAGAGACCCAGTACTTC
d_call: TRBD2
clone_size: -
j_call: TRBJ2-5
v_call: TRBV19

cdr3_aa: CASSISDLRGETQYF
cdr3_nt: TGTGCCAGTAGTATCTCGGACTTAAGAGGAGAGACCCAGTACTTC
d_call: -
clone_size: -
j_call: TRBJ2-5
v_call: TRBV19

cdr3_aa: CAGRRLQETQYF
cdr3_nt: TGTGCCGGCCGACGACTCCAAGAGACCCAGTACTTC
d_call: -
clone_size: -
j_call: TRBJ2-5
v_call: TRBV7-9

cdr3_aa: CAWSTDRGQPQHF
cdr3_nt: TGTGCCTGGAGCACGGACAGAGGGCAGCCCCAGCATTTT
d_call: -
clone_size: -
j_call: TRBJ1-5
v_call: TRBV30

cdr3_aa: CASSESNLAGGIDTQYF
cdr3_nt: TGCGCCAGCAGTGAGTCGAATCTAGCGGGAGGGATAGATACGCAGTATTTT
d_call: TRBD2
clone_size: -
j_call: TRBJ2-3
v_call: TRBV10-1

cdr3_aa: CASSIRGAGGLNTEAFF
cdr3_nt: TGTGCCAGTAGTATCCGTGGTGCAGGGGGCCTGAACACTGAAGCTTTCTTT
d_call: TRBD1
clone_size: -
j_call: TRBJ1-1
v_call: TRBV19

cdr3_aa: CASTYIGTRGSEQYF
cdr3_nt: TGTGCCAGCACTTATATAGGGACTAGAGGATCCGAGCAGTACTTC
d_call: TRBD2
clone_size: few
j_call: TRBJ2-7
v_call: TRBV28

cdr3_aa: CASSQTSGGETQYF
cdr3_nt: TGTGCCAGCAGCCAAACTAGCGGGGGAGAGACCCAGTACTTC
d_call: TRBD2
clone_size: -
j_call: TRBJ2-5
v_call: TRBV4-2

cdr3_aa: CASSFLRQGAGYNSPLHF
cdr3_nt: TGTGCCAGCAGTTTTCTCCGACAGGGGGCCGGCTATAATTCACCCCTCCACTTT
d_call: TRBD1
clone_size: -
j_call: TRBJ1-6
v_call: TRBV27

cdr3_aa: CASSRDSWETQYF
cdr3_nt: TGTGCCAGCAGCAGGGATAGTTGGGAGACCCAGTACTTC
d_call: -
clone_size: -
j_call: TRBJ2-5
v_call: TRBV11-3

cdr3_aa: CASSTSRKAQPQHF
cdr3_nt: TGTGCCAGTAGTACCTCGAGGAAAGCTCAGCCCCAGCATTTT
d_call: -
clone_size: -
j_call: TRBJ1-5
v_call: TRBV19

cdr3_aa: CASSAGEQEGHGYTF
cdr3_nt: TGTGCCAGCTCAGCAGGGGAGCAGGAGGGGCATGGCTACACCTTC
d_call: -
clone_size: -
j_call: TRBJ1-2
v_call: TRBV18

cdr3_aa: CASSEMGRTDTQYF
cdr3_nt: TGCGCCAGCAGTGAGATGGGACGGACAGATACGCAGTATTTT
d_call: -
clone_size: -
j_call: TRBJ2-3
v_call: TRBV6-1

cdr3_aa: CASSHDRGEQYF
cdr3_nt: TGTGCCAGCAGCCATGACAGAGGCGAGCAGTACTTC
d_call: -
clone_size: -
j_call: TRBJ2-7
v_call: TRBV4-2

cdr3_aa: CASTRSYEQYF
cdr3_nt: TGTGCCAGCACTAGGTCCTACGAGCAGTACTTC
d_call: -
clone_size: -
j_call: TRBJ2-7
v_call: TRBV6-5

cdr3_aa: CASSLRWDAGTEAFF
cdr3_nt: TGCGCCAGCAGCTTGCGATGGGATGCAGGCACTGAAGCTTTCTTT
d_call: -
clone_size: -
j_call: TRBJ1-1
v_call: TRBV5-1

cdr3_aa: CASGYGTGGGYGYTF
cdr3_nt: TGTGCCAGCGGCTATGGGACAGGGGGCGGCTATGGCTACACCTTC
d_call: TRBD1
clone_size: once
j_call: TRBJ1-2
v_call: TRBV6-5

cdr3_aa: CASSIVGTYTEAFF
cdr3_nt: TGTGCCAGTAGTATAGTCGGAACATACACTGAAGCTTTCTTT
d_call: -
clone_size: -
j_call: TRBJ1-1
v_call: TRBV19